This T cell receptor beta chain was recovered during a study of early T cells in non-severe SARS-CoV-2 infection. Study context: From unsorted whole blood, bulk RNA was sequenced, and the chains remained unpaired.

Unique molecular identifiers (one per individual cDNA molecule) were attached. TCRdb redid the calling of the 5' RACE reads with MiXCR, one entry per CDR3 protein. The data show about 69,000 distinct CDR3 sequences, around a tenth seen once. The CDR3 is made up of 13 amino acids. The chain couples TRBV21-1 to TRBJ1-3. TRBV21-1 is designated a pseudogene. The sequencing input was whole blood. This TCR was recovered from an adult who was a healthcare worker with PCR-confirmed SARS-CoV-2 infection or an uninfected control (not recorded which). In nucleotides, the CDR3 is TGTGCCAGCATAGGGAGCTCTGGAAACACCATATATTTT. It is translated as CASIGSSGNTIYF.